These T cell receptor beta chains were read from a single sample in a study of human T cells and chemical hapten exposure. TCRdb analysed the RACE reads with MiXCR anew, one entry per CDR3 protein. This table has roughly 92,000 distinct CDR3 sequences, approximately 10% appearing once. The sequenced sample was whole blood, obtained in connection with sensitization to the hapten diphenylcyclopropenone (DPC). The receptors were gathered from a woman in her 40s with alopecia areata. Some clones in this sample may be carry-over from other donors' samples. CDR3s include the opening cysteine and the closing phenylalanine or tryptophan. Each record gives: clone size, D gene, J gene, V gene, CDR3 protein, CDR3 DNA. A D gene is named only where the DNA matches it firmly. Expanded clones are given a class, and other clones once, few, many or no size at all.

few	.	TRBJ2-1	TRBV12-3/TRBV12-4	CASSLGSYNEQFF	TGTGCCAGCAGCCTCGGAAGCTACAATGAGCAGTTCTTC
.	TRBD1	TRBJ1-2	TRBV28	CASIVGTGGDGYTF	TGTGCCAGCATAGTGGGGACAGGGGGCGACGGCTACACCTTC
.	TRBD1	TRBJ1-3	TRBV9	CASSKATGGGNTIYF	TGTGCCAGCAGCAAGGCGACAGGGGGTGGAAACACCATATATTTT
many	.	TRBJ1-5	TRBV11-2	CASSLWGSTQPQHF	TGTGCCAGCAGCCTTTGGGGCTCGACTCAGCCCCAGCATTTT
many	TRBD1	TRBJ1-1	TRBV6-5	CASSYSNRGEDAFF	TGTGCCAGCAGTTACTCGAACAGGGGGGAAGACGCTTTCTTT
many	.	TRBJ2-7	TRBV2	CASLSLKGSSYEQYF	TGTGCCAGTCTGTCCCTAAAGGGAAGCTCCTACGAGCAGTACTTC
.	.	TRBJ2-1	TRBV7-2	CASSTRGPVDEQFF	TGTGCCAGCAGCACCCGCGGGCCAGTAGATGAGCAGTTCTTC
many	TRBD1	TRBJ1-5	TRBV6-5	CASSPDREFLRPQHF	TGTGCCAGCAGCCCGGACAGGGAATTCCTTCGGCCCCAGCATTTT
many	.	TRBJ2-1	TRBV21-1	CASSKAWELGLAGNNEQFF	TGTGCCAGCAGCAAGGCGTGGGAACTTGGACTAGCGGGGAACAATGAGCAGTTCTTC
few	TRBD2	TRBJ2-1	TRBV7-2	CASSFPPGLAGGQFF	TGTGCCAGCAGCTTCCCCCCGGGACTAGCGGGCGGCCAGTTCTTC
.	.	TRBJ2-2	TRBV25-1	CASSERERGELFF	TGTGCCAGCAGTGAAAGGGAACGGGGGGAGCTGTTTTTT
.	.	TRBJ2-1	TRBV24-1	CATSDLPPHNEQFF	TGTGCCACCAGTGATTTGCCCCCTCACAATGAGCAGTTCTTC
many	TRBD1	TRBJ2-7	TRBV7-9	CASSNGPGQGSYEQYF	TGTGCCAGCAGTAACGGACCCGGACAGGGGAGTTACGAGCAGTACTTC
many	.	TRBJ2-7	TRBV19	CASSDRTYEQYF	TGTGCCAGTAGTGACAGAACCTACGAGCAGTACTTC
.	.	TRBJ2-1	TRBV4-3	CASSQDPQGTWNEQFF	TGCGCCAGCAGCCAAGATCCCCAGGGGACTTGGAATGAGCAGTTCTTC
many	.	TRBJ1-1	TRBV18	CASSPLPGTNEAFF	TGTGCCAGCTCACCACTCCCGGGAACAAATGAAGCTTTCTTT
few	.	TRBJ2-7	TRBV27	CASSPGQGSSYEQYF	TGTGCCAGCAGTCCAGGGCAGGGGAGCTCCTACGAGCAGTACTTC
.	TRBD2	TRBJ2-3	TRBV15	CATSRAGGSRTDTQYF	TGTGCCACCAGCAGAGCGGGCGGGAGCCGCACAGATACGCAGTATTTT
.	TRBD1	TRBJ1-2	TRBV12-3/TRBV12-4	CASSRGDSPWGYTF	TGTGCCAGCAGTAGAGGGGACAGTCCTTGGGGCTACACCTTC
few	.	TRBJ2-7	TRBV9	CASSVSGDYEQYF	TGTGCCAGCAGCGTATCAGGGGACTACGAGCAGTACTTC
.	.	TRBJ2-3	TRBV20-1	CSARRDSNTDTQYF	TGCAGTGCTCGACGGGACTCAAACACAGATACGCAGTATTTT
many	TRBD2	TRBJ2-2	TRBV20-1	CSARPRTSGVTGELFF	TGCAGTGCTAGACCCCGGACTAGCGGGGTCACCGGGGAGCTGTTTTTT
once	.	TRBJ2-7	TRBV29-1	CSVRGRTSYEQYF	TGCAGCGTTAGGGGACGGACGTCCTACGAGCAGTACTTC
many	.	TRBJ2-1	TRBV29-1	CSYPEEGRYNEQFF	TGCAGCTACCCCGAGGAGGGGAGATACAATGAGCAGTTCTTC
.	.	TRBJ2-3	TRBV13	CASVNRDGEDTQYF	TGTGCCAGCGTGAATAGGGACGGCGAAGATACGCAGTATTTT
few	.	TRBJ1-1	TRBV28	CASSGGTEAFF	TGTGCCAGCTCGGGCGGCACTGAAGCTTTCTTT
few	.	TRBJ1-5	TRBV7-2	CASSLVADSNQPQHF	TGTGCCAGCAGCTTAGTGGCAGATAGCAATCAGCCCCAGCATTTT
few	.	TRBJ1-2	TRBV7-2	CASSLGTAASGYTF	TGTGCCAGCAGCTTAGGGACAGCAGCGTCCGGCTACACCTTC
many	TRBD2	TRBJ2-3	TRBV18	CASSPLAGGPNTDTQYF	TGTGCCAGCTCACCACTGGCGGGGGGGCCAAACACAGATACGCAGTATTTT
once	.	TRBJ2-5	TRBV19	CASSMRTGQTQYF	TGTGCCAGTAGTATGAGGACGGGGCAGACCCAGTACTTC
few	.	TRBJ2-6	TRBV24-1	CATSSSGANVLTF	TGTGCCACCAGCTCGTCTGGGGCCAACGTCCTGACTTTC
many	.	TRBJ1-4	TRBV4-1	CASSQDLGALGEKLFF	TGCGCCAGCAGCCAAGATCTTGGGGCGCTAGGTGAAAAACTGTTTTTT
.	TRBD1	TRBJ2-7	TRBV18	CASSPRDRDSYEQYF	TGTGCCAGCTCACCACGGGACAGGGATTCCTACGAGCAGTACTTC
.	.	TRBJ1-2	TRBV4-3	CASSQAGSLNYGYTF	TGCGCCAGCAGCCAAGCCGGCAGCCTTAACTATGGCTACACCTTC
many	.	TRBJ1-2	TRBV3-1	CASSQGGMGYGYTF	TGTGCCAGCAGCCAAGGGGGTATGGGATACGGCTACACCTTC
many	TRBD1	TRBJ1-2	TRBV2	CASSGGTAVHGYTF	TGTGCCAGCAGTGGAGGGACAGCCGTACATGGCTACACCTTC
many	.	TRBJ1-4	TRBV18	CASSPRNEKLFF	TGTGCCAGCTCACCCCGCAATGAAAAACTGTTTTTT
many	.	TRBJ2-2	TRBV7-2	CASSLMGPTNTGELFF	TGTGCCAGCAGCTTAATGGGACCAACGAACACCGGGGAGCTGTTTTTT
.	.	TRBJ1-2	TRBV7-8	CASSGYRLQSGYTF	TGTGCCAGCTCCGGGTACAGGCTCCAGTCTGGCTACACCTTC
many	TRBD2	TRBJ2-7	TRBV7-9	CASSTSSGPSYEQYF	TGTGCCAGCAGCACCTCTAGCGGGCCCTCCTACGAGCAGTACTTC
many	TRBD1	TRBJ1-5	TRBV7-2	CASSLDGRGVMPQHF	TGTGCCAGCAGCTTAGACGGCAGGGGGGTAATGCCCCAGCATTTT
.	.	TRBJ2-1	TRBV10-3	CAISESYRGRGNEQFF	TGTGCCATCAGTGAGTCGTATCGGGGGCGCGGGAATGAGCAGTTCTTC
few	.	TRBJ1-5	TRBV28	CASMGGEQPQHF	TGTGCCAGCATGGGGGGTGAGCAGCCCCAGCATTTT
few	.	TRBJ2-3	TRBV20-1	CSARAFAPRTSTDTQYF	TGCAGTGCTAGAGCGTTTGCACCTCGGACTAGCACAGATACGCAGTATTTT
.	TRBD1	TRBJ2-6	TRBV4-3	CASSQEVHRGSFSGANVLTF	TGCGCCAGCAGCCAAGAGGTGCACAGGGGGTCGTTCTCTGGGGCCAACGTCCTGACTTTC
.	.	TRBJ2-3	TRBV7-9	CASSPAQGSGGTDTQYF	TGTGCCAGCAGCCCAGCGCAGGGTTCTGGGGGCACAGATACGCAGTATTTT
many	TRBD1	TRBJ1-2	TRBV7-9	CASSSETGWRGYGYTF	TGTGCCAGCAGCTCGGAGACAGGGTGGAGGGGCTATGGCTACACCTTC
.	.	TRBJ1-3	TRBV7-3	CASSLTGPGDSFSGNTIYF	TGTGCCAGCAGCTTAACGGGGCCAGGAGACTCTTTCTCTGGAAACACCATATATTTT
few	.	TRBJ1-1	TRBV2	CASSGQLGNTEAFF	TGTGCCAGCAGCGGACAGCTGGGGAACACTGAAGCTTTCTTT
few	.	TRBJ1-2	TRBV28	CAIPTLYGYTF	TGTGCTATCCCGACTCTGTATGGCTACACCTTC
many	.	TRBJ1-4	TRBV10-3	CAISAPGDEKLFF	TGTGCCATCAGTGCGCCAGGGGATGAAAAACTGTTTTTT
.	.	TRBJ2-5	TRBV5-6	CASSAVETQYF	TGTGCCAGCAGCGCGGTCGAGACCCAGTACTTC
.	TRBD2	TRBJ2-7	TRBV7-2	CASSPGLAGPSGEQYF	TGTGCCAGCAGCCCGGGACTAGCGGGGCCCTCGGGGGAGCAGTACTTC
.	TRBD2	TRBJ2-5	TRBV27	CASSFTSGGRKTQYF	TGTGCCAGCAGCTTTACTAGCGGGGGGAGGAAGACCCAGTACTTC